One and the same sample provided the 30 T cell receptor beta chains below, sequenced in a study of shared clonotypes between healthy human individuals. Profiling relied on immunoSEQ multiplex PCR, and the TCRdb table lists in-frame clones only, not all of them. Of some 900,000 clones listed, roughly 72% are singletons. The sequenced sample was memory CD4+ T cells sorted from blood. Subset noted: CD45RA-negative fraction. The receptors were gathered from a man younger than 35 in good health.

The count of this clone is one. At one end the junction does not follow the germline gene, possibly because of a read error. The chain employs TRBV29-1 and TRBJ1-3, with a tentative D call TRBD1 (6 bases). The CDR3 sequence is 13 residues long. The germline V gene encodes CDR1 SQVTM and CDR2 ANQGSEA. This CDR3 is CSVYREGGKTIYF. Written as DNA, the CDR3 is TGCAGCGTTTACAGGGAAGGGGGAAAAACCATATATTTT.

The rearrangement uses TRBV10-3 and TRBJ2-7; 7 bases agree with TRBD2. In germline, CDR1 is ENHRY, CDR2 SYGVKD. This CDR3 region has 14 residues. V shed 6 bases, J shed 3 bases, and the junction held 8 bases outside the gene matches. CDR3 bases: TGTGCCATCAGATCGGCTAGCGGTTACTACGAGCAGTACTTC. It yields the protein CAIRSASGYYEQYF.

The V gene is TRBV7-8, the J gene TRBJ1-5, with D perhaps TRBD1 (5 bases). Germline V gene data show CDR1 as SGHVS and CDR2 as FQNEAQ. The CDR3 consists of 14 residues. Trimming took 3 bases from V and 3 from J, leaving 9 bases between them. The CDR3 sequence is CASSLGGFNQPQHF. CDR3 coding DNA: TGTGCCAGCAGCTTGGGGGGTTTCAATCAGCCCCAGCATTTT.

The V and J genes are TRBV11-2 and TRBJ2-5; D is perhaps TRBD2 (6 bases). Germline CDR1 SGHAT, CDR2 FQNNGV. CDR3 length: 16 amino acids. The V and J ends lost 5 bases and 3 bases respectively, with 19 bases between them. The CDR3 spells CASSEFVGLAKETQYF. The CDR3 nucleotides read TGTGCCAGCAGCGAGTTCGTGGGACTGGCGAAAGAGACCCAGTACTTC.

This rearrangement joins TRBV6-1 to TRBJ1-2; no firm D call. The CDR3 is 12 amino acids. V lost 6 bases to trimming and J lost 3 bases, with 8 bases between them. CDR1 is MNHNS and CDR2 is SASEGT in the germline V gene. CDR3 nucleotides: TGTGCCAGCAGAATGTACGACTATGGCTACACCTTC. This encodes CASRMYDYGYTF.

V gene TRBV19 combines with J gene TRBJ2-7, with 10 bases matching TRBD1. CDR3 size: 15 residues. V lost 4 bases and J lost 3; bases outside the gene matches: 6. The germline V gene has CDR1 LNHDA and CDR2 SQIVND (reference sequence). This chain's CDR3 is CASSTRTGGNYEQYF. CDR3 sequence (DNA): TGTGCCAGTAGTACGAGGACAGGGGGTAACTACGAGCAGTACTTC. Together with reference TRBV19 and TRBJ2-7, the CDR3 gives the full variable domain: DGGITQSPKYLFRKEGQNVTLSCEQNLNHDAMYWYRQDPGQGLRLIYYSQIVNDFQKGDIAEGYSVSREKKESFPLTVTSAQKNPTAFYLCASSTRTGGNYEQYFGPGTRLTVT.

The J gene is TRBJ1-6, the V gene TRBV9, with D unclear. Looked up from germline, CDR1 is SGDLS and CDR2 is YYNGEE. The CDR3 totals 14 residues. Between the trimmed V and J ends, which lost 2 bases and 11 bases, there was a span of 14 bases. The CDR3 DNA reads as TGTGCCAGCAGCGTTGATCCGGAAAGGGCACCCCTCCACTTT. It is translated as CASSVDPERAPLHF.

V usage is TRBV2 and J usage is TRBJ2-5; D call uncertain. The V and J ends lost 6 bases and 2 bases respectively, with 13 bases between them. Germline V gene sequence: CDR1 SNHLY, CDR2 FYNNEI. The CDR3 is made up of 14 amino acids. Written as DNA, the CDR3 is TGTGCCAGCAGGCCTTCGAGCGTTCAAGAGACCCAGTACTTC. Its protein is CASRPSSVQETQYF.

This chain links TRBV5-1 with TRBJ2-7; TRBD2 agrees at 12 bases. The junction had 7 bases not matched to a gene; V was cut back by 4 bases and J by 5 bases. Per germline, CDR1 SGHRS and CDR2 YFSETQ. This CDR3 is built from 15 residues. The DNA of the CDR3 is TGCGCCAGCAGCCCCCGACTAGCGGGAGCTCACGAGCAGTACTTC. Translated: CASSPRLAGAHEQYF.

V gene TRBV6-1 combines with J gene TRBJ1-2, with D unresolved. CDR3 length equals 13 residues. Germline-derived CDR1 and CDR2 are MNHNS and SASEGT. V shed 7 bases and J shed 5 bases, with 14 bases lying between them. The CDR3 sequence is CASTSDRRYGYTF. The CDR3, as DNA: TGTGCCAGCACCTCTGATAGAAGGTATGGCTACACCTTC.

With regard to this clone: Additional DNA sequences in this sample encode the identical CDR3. The CDR3 sequence: CASSDSAGSTDTQYF. CDR3 bases: TGTGCCAGCAGTGACTCGGCAGGTAGCACAGATACGCAGTATTTT. V usage is TRBV6-4 and J usage is TRBJ2-3; no clear D gene. The CDR3 loop spans 15 amino acids. With 0 bases removed from V and 0 bases from J, the gap between germline ends came to 7 bases. Germline CDR1 reads MRHNA; CDR2 reads SNTAGT.

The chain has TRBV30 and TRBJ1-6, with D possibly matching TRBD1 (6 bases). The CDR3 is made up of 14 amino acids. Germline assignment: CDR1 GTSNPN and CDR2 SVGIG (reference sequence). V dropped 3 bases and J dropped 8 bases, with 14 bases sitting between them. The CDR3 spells CAWRAQGRYSPLHF. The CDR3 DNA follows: TGTGCCTGGAGGGCTCAGGGGCGTTATTCACCCCTCCACTTT.

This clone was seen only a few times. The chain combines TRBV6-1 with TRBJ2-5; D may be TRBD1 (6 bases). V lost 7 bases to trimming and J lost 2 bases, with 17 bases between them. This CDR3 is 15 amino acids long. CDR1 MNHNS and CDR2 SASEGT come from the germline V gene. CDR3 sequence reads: CASTSRQGIQETQYF. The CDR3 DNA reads TGTGCCAGCACCTCACGGCAGGGGATACAAGAGACCCAGTACTTC.

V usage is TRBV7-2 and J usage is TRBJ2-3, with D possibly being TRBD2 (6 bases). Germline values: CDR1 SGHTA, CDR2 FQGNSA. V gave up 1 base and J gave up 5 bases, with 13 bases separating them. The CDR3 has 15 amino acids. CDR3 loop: CASSLVVSGVDTQYF. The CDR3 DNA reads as TGTGCCAGCAGCTTAGTGGTTAGCGGAGTAGATACGCAGTATTTT. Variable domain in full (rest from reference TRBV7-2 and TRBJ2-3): GAGVSQSPSNKVTEKGKDVELRCDPISGHTALYWYRQSLGQGLEFLIYFQGNSAPDKSGLPSDRFSAERTGGSVSTLTIQRTQQEDSAVYLCASSLVVSGVDTQYFGPGTRLTVL.

CDR3 bases: TGTGCCAGCAGCCGGGTCAGGTCAGGGGCGGATCAGCCCCAGCATTTT. Amino acid sequence: CASSRVRSGADQPQHF. The V and J genes are TRBV28 and TRBJ1-5, with TRBD1 as a possible D gene (6 bases). Trimming took 6 bases from V and 5 from J, leaving 20 bases between them. The CDR3 is 16 residues long. Germline V gene data show CDR1 as MDHEN and CDR2 as SYDVKM. The full variable domain, its missing parts supplied by reference TRBV28 and TRBJ1-5, is DVKVTQSSRYLVKRTGEKVFLECVQDMDHENMFWYRQDPGLGLRLIYFSYDVKMKEKGDIPEGYSVSREKKERFSLILESASTNQTSMYLCASSRVRSGADQPQHFGDGTRLSIL.

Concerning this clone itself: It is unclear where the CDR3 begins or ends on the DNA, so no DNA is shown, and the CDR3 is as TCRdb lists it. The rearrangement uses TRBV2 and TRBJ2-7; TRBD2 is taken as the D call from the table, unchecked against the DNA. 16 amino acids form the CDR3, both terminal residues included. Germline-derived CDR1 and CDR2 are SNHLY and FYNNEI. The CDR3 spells CASSGSWASGASALGF.

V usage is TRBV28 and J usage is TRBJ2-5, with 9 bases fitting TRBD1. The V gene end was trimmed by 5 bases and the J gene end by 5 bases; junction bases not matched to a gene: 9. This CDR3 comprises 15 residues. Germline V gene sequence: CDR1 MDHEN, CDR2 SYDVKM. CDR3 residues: CASSLPTGGWETQYF. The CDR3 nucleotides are TGTGCCAGCAGTCTGCCCACAGGGGGCTGGGAGACCCAGTACTTC.

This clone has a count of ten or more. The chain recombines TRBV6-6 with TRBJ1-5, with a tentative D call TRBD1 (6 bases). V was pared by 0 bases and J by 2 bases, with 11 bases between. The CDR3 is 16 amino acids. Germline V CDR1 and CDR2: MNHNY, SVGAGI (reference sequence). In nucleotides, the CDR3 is TGTGCCAGCAGTTACTCGGCAGGGGCGGGCAATCAGCCCCAGCATTTT. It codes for CASSYSAGAGNQPQHF.

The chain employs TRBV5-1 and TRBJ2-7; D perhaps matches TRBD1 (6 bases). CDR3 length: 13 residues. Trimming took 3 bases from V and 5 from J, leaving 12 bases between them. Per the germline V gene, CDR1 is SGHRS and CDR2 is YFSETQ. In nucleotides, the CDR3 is TGCGCCAGCAGCTCAGGGGAGAGGAACGAGCAGTACTTC. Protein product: CASSSGERNEQYF.

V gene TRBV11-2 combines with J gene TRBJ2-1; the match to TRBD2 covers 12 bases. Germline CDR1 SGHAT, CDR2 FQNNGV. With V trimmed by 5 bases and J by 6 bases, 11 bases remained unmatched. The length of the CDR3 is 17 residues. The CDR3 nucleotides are TGTGCCAGCAGCGCCGAAACCGGACTAGCGGGGTTCAATGAGCAGTTCTTC. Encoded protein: CASSAETGLAGFNEQFF.

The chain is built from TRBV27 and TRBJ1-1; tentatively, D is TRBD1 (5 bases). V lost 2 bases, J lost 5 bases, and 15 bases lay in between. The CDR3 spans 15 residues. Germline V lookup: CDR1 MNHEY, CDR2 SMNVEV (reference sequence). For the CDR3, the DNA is TGTGCCAGCAGTTTACGGTCAGGGTTAGCTACTGAAGCTTTCTTT. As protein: CASSLRSGLATEAFF.

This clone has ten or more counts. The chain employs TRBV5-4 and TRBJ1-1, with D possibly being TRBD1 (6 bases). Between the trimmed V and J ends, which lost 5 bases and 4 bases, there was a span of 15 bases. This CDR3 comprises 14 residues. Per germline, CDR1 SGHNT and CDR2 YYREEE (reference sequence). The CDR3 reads CASRRTTGSTEAFF. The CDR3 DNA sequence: TGTGCCAGCAGACGAACCACAGGGAGCACTGAAGCTTTCTTT. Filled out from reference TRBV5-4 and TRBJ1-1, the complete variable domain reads ETGVTQSPTHLIKTRGQQVTLRCSSQSGHNTVSWYQQALGQGPQFIFQYYREEENGRGNFPPRFSGLQFPNYSSELNVNALELDDSALYLCASRRTTGSTEAFFGQGTRLTVV.

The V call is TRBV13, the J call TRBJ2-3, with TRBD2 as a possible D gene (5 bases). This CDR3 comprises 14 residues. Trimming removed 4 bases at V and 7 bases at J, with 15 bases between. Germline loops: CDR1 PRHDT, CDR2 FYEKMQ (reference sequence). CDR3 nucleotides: TGTGCCAGCAGCTCTCTAGCAGGAGTGAATACGCAGTATTTT. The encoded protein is CASSSLAGVNTQYF. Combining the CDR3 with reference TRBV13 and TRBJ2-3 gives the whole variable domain AAGVIQSPRHLIKEKRETATLKCYPIPRHDTVYWYQQGPGQDPQFLISFYEKMQSDKGSIPDRFSAQQFSDYHSELNMSSLELGDSALYFCASSSLAGVNTQYFGPGTRLTVL.

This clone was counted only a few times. The CDR3 DNA sequence: TGTGCCAGCAGTTCCGTCAGGGGGCAAGGAAATCAGCCCCAGCATTTT. Residues: CASSSVRGQGNQPQHF. This chain links TRBV28 with TRBJ1-5; 8 bases fit TRBD1. V dropped 4 bases and J dropped 4; count of bases not matched to a gene: 9. CDR1 and CDR2 (germline): MDHEN, SYDVKM. The CDR3 is made up of 16 amino acids.

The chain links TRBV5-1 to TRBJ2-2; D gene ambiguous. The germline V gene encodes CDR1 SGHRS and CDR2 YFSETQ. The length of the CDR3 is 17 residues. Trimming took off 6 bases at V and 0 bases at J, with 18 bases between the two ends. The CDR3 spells CASTTLSGIPNTGELFF. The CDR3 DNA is TGCGCCAGCACCACACTCTCGGGTATCCCGAACACCGGGGAGCTGTTTTTT.

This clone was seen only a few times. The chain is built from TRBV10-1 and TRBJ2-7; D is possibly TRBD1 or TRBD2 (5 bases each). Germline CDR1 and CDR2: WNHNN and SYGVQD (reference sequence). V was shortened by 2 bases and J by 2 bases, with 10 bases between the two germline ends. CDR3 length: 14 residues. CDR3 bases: TGCGCCAGCAGTGAGGGGACCGCCACCTACGAGCAGTACTTC. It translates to CASSEGTATYEQYF.

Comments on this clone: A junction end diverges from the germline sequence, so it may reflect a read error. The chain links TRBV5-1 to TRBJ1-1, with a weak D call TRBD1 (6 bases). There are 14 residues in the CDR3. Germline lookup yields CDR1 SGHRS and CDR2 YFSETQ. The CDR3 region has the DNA TGCGCCAGCAGCCGGGACAACCCGAACACTGAGGCTTTCTTT. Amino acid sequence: CASSRDNPNTEAFF.

Here the CDR3 reads CASKISGRTDTQYF. Written as DNA, the CDR3 is TGTGCCAGCAAAATCTCGGGGAGGACAGATACGCAGTATTTT. The chain recombines TRBV2 with TRBJ2-3, with a possible D match to TRBD2 (6 bases). CDR1 is SNHLY and CDR2 is FYNNEI in the germline V gene. V was pared by 7 bases and J by 3 bases, with 14 bases between. The CDR3 is 14 residues long.

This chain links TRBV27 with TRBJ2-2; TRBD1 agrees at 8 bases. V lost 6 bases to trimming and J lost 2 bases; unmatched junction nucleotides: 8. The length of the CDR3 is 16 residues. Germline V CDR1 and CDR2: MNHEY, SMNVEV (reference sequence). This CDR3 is CASSRQTGANTGELFF. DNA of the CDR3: TGTGCCAGCAGCAGACAGACAGGGGCCAACACCGGGGAGCTGTTTTTT.

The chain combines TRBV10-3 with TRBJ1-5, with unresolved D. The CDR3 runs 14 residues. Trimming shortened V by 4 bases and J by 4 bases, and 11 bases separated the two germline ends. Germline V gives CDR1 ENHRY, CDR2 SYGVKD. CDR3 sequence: CAISGVGWNQPQHF. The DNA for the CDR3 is TGTGCCATCAGTGGCGTGGGGTGGAATCAGCCCCAGCATTTT.